Below are 29 T cell receptor beta chains sequenced from a single sample in a study of chemoradiotherapy in HPV16-positive cancers. Repertoires were generated with immunoSEQ multiplex PCR, while TCRdb's copy carries only in-frame clones and drops some. The repertoire holds about 32,000 clones, with about four fifths as singletons. The input for sequencing was blood, taken from a patient who underwent chemoradiotherapy. These receptors all come from a human donor with HPV-associated anogenital cancer.

The gene calls are TRBV5-1 and TRBJ1-6; TRBD1 might be the D (5 bases). V shed 1 base and J shed 7 bases, with 18 bases lying between them. The CDR3 is 17 residues long. CDR1 is SGHRS, CDR2 YFSETQ, per germline. DNA of the CDR3: TGCGCCAGCAGCTTGCGATCAGGGCAGGCGGTGAATTCACCCCTCCACTTT. Protein sequence: CASSLRSGQAVNSPLHF.

The chain carries TRBV27 and TRBJ1-5, with 7 bases lining up with TRBD1. The CDR3 has 13 amino acids. The J segment lost 6 bases and the V segment lost 6 bases, leaving 5 bases of the junction unmatched. Germline values: CDR1 MNHEY, CDR2 SMNVEV (reference sequence). The CDR3 loop reads CASRRDRVQPQHF. The CDR3 nucleotides are TGTGCCAGCAGACGAGACAGGGTTCAGCCCCAGCATTTT.

The chain employs TRBV7-2 and TRBJ1-2; D remains ambiguous. From germline, CDR1 is SGHTA and CDR2 FQGNSA. Trimming left V 5 bases short and J 7 bases short, with 8 bases between. The CDR3 covers 11 residues. CDR3 bases: TGTGCCAGCAGCAGGGCGGGTGGCTACACCTTC. Amino acid sequence: CASSRAGGYTF.

In this sample, this clone turned up a few times. V gene TRBV7-8 combines with J gene TRBJ2-1; D gene uncertain. V lost 5 bases to trimming and J lost 0 bases, with 8 bases between them. This CDR3 is built from 14 residues. Germline V gene data show CDR1 as SGHVS and CDR2 as FQNEAQ. The DNA for the CDR3 is TGTGCCAGCAGCCCTGGAACCTCCTACAATGAGCAGTTCTTC. Encoded protein: CASSPGTSYNEQFF.

This clone was seen only once. V gene TRBV30 combines with J gene TRBJ2-1; 13 nucleotides align to TRBD2. Germline CDR1 reads GTSNPN; CDR2 reads SVGIG (reference sequence). The CDR3 totals 14 residues. V lost 6 bases and J lost 6; bases outside the gene matches: 5. Here the CDR3 DNA reads TGTGCCTGTCGACTAGCGGGGGGACTCAATGAGCAGTTCTTC. It specifies CACRLAGGLNEQFF.

The chain employs TRBV29-1 and TRBJ1-2; D might be TRBD1 (5 bases). CDR3 length: 12 amino acids. V lost 0 bases to trimming and J lost 9 bases, with 11 bases between them. Germline values: CDR1 SQVTM, CDR2 ANQGSEA. Here the CDR3 DNA reads TGCAGCGTTGAAGACAGGGCGCGGAGCTACACCTTC. It translates to CSVEDRARSYTF.

The genes are TRBV7-3 and TRBJ2-5, with D unresolved. CDR3 length: 13 amino acids. Trimming cost V 8 bases and J 3 bases, with 13 bases left between them. Germline loops: CDR1 SGHTA, CDR2 FQGTGA. CDR3 sequence: CASAPSVKETQYF. Here the CDR3 DNA reads TGTGCCAGCGCCCCTTCAGTTAAAGAGACCCAGTACTTC.

This chain links TRBV6-1 with TRBJ1-1; D unresolved. CDR3 length: 12 residues. The V gene's germline CDR1 is MNHNS and CDR2 SASEGT. V lost 6 bases and J lost 1, with 6 bases in between. The CDR3: CASRPGNTEAFF. The DNA for the CDR3 is TGTGCCAGCAGGCCAGGGAACACTGAAGCTTTCTTT.

The chain is built from TRBV5-1 and TRBJ2-7; D is ambiguous. The CDR3 is 14 residues long. From germline, CDR1 is SGHRS and CDR2 YFSETQ. Trimming removed 1 base at V and 0 bases at J, with 8 bases between. The CDR3 reads CASSLTRASYEQYF. The CDR3 DNA follows: TGCGCCAGCAGCTTGACCCGTGCCTCCTACGAGCAGTACTTC.

This chain joins TRBV5-1 and TRBJ1-3; unclear D gene. This CDR3 region has 15 residues. CDR1 is SGHRS, CDR2 YFSETQ, per germline. The V end lost 0 bases, the J end lost 3 bases, and 10 bases lay between the germline ends. This CDR3 reads CASSLEGRSGNTIYF. The CDR3 nucleotides are TGCGCCAGCAGCTTGGAAGGGAGGAGTGGAAACACCATATATTTT.

V gene TRBV7-9 combines with J gene TRBJ2-3; perhaps TRBD2 as D (6 bases). Germline assignment: CDR1 SEHNR and CDR2 FQNEAQ (reference sequence). Trimming took 5 bases from V and 2 from J, leaving 14 bases between them. The CDR3 extends over 15 amino acids. CDR3 nucleotides: TGTGCCAGCAGCACCGGCGGGGAGGACACAGATACGCAGTATTTT. Its translation: CASSTGGEDTDTQYF.

The rearrangement links TRBV5-1 to TRBJ2-5; 8 positions match TRBD1. Germline loops: CDR1 SGHRS, CDR2 YFSETQ. The CDR3 is 15 amino acids. V shed 6 bases and J 3 bases; nucleotides not matched to a gene: 10. CDR3 DNA sequence: TGCGCCAGCACCGAAGGAGACAGGGGAAAAGAGACCCAGTACTTC. Its protein is CASTEGDRGKETQYF.

This clone was detected a few times. The V and J genes are TRBV29-1 and TRBJ1-2, with D perhaps TRBD1 (6 bases). The CDR3 is 12 residues long. CDR1 and CDR2 (germline): SQVTM, ANQGSEA. V was pared by 7 bases and J by 1 base, with 10 bases between. The CDR3 reads CSGADSNYGYTF. In DNA, the CDR3 is TGCAGCGGAGCGGACAGTAACTATGGCTACACCTTC.

This chain connects TRBV10-3 to TRBJ1-5; 9 bases are shared with TRBD1. The V and J ends lost 2 bases and 7 bases, in that order; junction bases with no gene match: 6. The CDR3 covers 15 residues. Germline CDR1 ENHRY, CDR2 SYGVKD. As DNA, the CDR3 is TGTGCCATCAGTGAGGGGGACAGGGCTAGCCAGCCCCAGCATTTT. Its translation: CAISEGDRASQPQHF.

The rearrangement joins TRBV5-1 to TRBJ2-7; perhaps TRBD1 as D (5 bases). Trimming removed 0 bases at V and 0 bases at J, with 10 bases between. This CDR3 is built from 15 residues. CDR1 is SGHRS and CDR2 is YFSETQ in the germline V gene. Here the CDR3 reads CASSLEGDSSYEQYF. The CDR3 nucleotides read TGCGCCAGCAGCTTGGAAGGGGATAGCTCCTACGAGCAGTACTTC.

The chain links TRBV7-2 to TRBJ1-3; D might be TRBD1 (5 bases). Germline loops: CDR1 SGHTA, CDR2 FQGNSA. The CDR3 spans 15 residues. The V end was cut by 1 base, the J end by 4 bases, with 11 bases between. Written as DNA, the CDR3 is TGTGCCAGCAGCTTAGGGGGCGACAGAGGAAACACCATATATTTT. Protein sequence: CASSLGGDRGNTIYF.

The CDR3 coding sequence is TGCGCCAGCAGCCCCAACAGGGCCTACGAGCAGTACTTC. Its protein is CASSPNRAYEQYF. V gene TRBV5-1 combines with J gene TRBJ2-7; a possible D gene is TRBD1 (6 bases). Trimming removed 4 bases from V and 2 bases from J, with 10 bases in between. CDR3 size: 13 residues. Germline CDR1 reads SGHRS; CDR2 reads YFSETQ.

The chain combines TRBV10-3 with TRBJ1-1; D ambiguous. V was trimmed by 0 bases and J by 1 base, leaving 9 bases between them. Germline V CDR1 and CDR2: ENHRY, SYGVKD. CDR3 length equals 15 residues. The CDR3 region is CAISESGLSNTEAFF. The CDR3 DNA reads TGTGCCATCAGTGAGTCCGGACTTTCGAACACTGAAGCTTTCTTT.

The V gene is TRBV27, the J gene TRBJ2-7; 7 bases map to TRBD1. The CDR3 spans 15 residues. The V and J ends lost 6 bases and 7 bases, in that order; junction bases with no gene match: 15. Germline assignment: CDR1 MNHEY and CDR2 SMNVEV (reference sequence). Here the CDR3 reads CASSSRPWDSLEQYF. The CDR3 DNA follows: TGTGCCAGCAGCTCCCGGCCGTGGGACAGCTTAGAGCAGTACTTC.

V usage is TRBV7-9 and J usage is TRBJ1-4; D may be TRBD1 (5 bases). Trimming took off 5 bases at V and 5 bases at J, with 15 bases between the two ends. CDR3 length: 15 residues. Germline V gives CDR1 SEHNR, CDR2 FQNEAQ (reference sequence). CDR3 nucleotide sequence: TGTGCCAGCAGCCCCCCGGGGGGGATGAATGAAAAACTGTTTTTT. Translated, it gives CASSPPGGMNEKLFF.

CDR3 sequence: CASSVAAGDRDGELFF. The DNA for the CDR3 is TGTGCCAGCAGCGTAGCGGCAGGGGATCGAGACGGGGAGCTGTTTTTT. The V call is TRBV9, the J call TRBJ2-2; a weak D match, TRBD1 (6 bases). Trimming took off 0 bases at V and 7 bases at J, with 16 bases between the two ends. The CDR3 length is 16 residues. Germline assignment: CDR1 SGDLS and CDR2 YYNGEE.

V gene TRBV29-1 combines with J gene TRBJ1-2; the D is unclear. This CDR3 has 11 amino acids. Germline V gives CDR1 SQVTM, CDR2 ANQGSEA. V was clipped by 7 bases and J by 2 bases, with 8 bases between them. In nucleotides, the CDR3 is TGCAGCGCCCAGGCCAACTATGGCTACACCTTC. Protein product: CSAQANYGYTF.

The rearrangement uses TRBV10-1 and TRBJ2-6; TRBD1 matches at 8 bases. Germline CDR1 reads WNHNN; CDR2 reads SYGVQD (reference sequence). V shed 6 bases, J shed 4 bases, and the junction held 8 bases outside the gene matches. The CDR3 covers 16 residues. The DNA of the CDR3 is TGCGCCAGCAGCTCCCGGACAGGGCTCGGGGCCAACGTCCTGACTTTC. Translation gives CASSSRTGLGANVLTF.

The rearrangement joins TRBV29-1 to TRBJ2-1; possible D gene TRBD1, 6 bases. In germline, CDR1 is SQVTM, CDR2 ANQGSEA. V gave up 7 bases and J gave up 5 bases, with 18 bases separating them. The CDR3 loop spans 14 amino acids. The CDR3 nucleotides are TGCAGCGCCGCCTGGGGGCAGACTGACAATGAGCAGTTCTTC. Protein sequence: CSAAWGQTDNEQFF.

The V gene is TRBV10-2, the J gene TRBJ1-1, with TRBD1 as a possible D gene (6 bases). Germline V lookup: CDR1 WSHSY, CDR2 SAAADI. The CDR3 runs 13 residues. V was pared by 10 bases and J by 1 base, with 13 bases between. The CDR3, as DNA: TGCGCCACGTTTACAGGGACGAACACTGAAGCTTTCTTT. Encoded protein: CATFTGTNTEAFF.

J is TRBJ1-4 and V is TRBV12-5, with a weak D call TRBD1 (5 bases). V was shortened by 5 bases and J by 5 bases, with 12 bases between the two germline ends. The CDR3 extends over 14 amino acids. Germline V lookup: CDR1 LGHNT, CDR2 FRNRAP. CDR3 sequence (DNA): TGTGCTAGTGGTCCGGGACGCGAGAATGAAAAACTGTTTTTT. Its translation is CASGPGRENEKLFF.

This clone was counted between two and nine times. At one of its ends the junction is not consistent with the germline gene, which may arise from a read error. The CDR3 loop is CSSRSDGTYEQYF. The CDR3 region has the DNA TGTTCCAGCCGCTCGGACGGAACCTACGAGCAGTACTTC. This chain uses TRBV19 with TRBJ2-7; D is unclear. Germline CDR1 and CDR2: LNHDA and SQIVND (reference sequence). This CDR3 spans 13 amino acids.

This clone was observed once. This chain links TRBV4-3 with TRBJ2-1; TRBD2 matches 9 bases. This CDR3 region has 17 residues. The junction had 5 bases not matched to a gene; V was cut back by 0 bases and J by 2 bases. The germline gives CDR1 LGHNA, CDR2 YSLEER. The CDR3 spells CASSQDLAGIPYNEQFF. The CDR3 DNA follows: TGCGCCAGCAGCCAAGACCTAGCGGGGATCCCCTACAATGAGCAGTTCTTC.

This clone was seen only a few times. The chain is built from TRBV7-8 and TRBJ2-5, with TRBD2 as a possible D gene (5 bases). V was shortened by 5 bases and J by 2 bases, with 15 bases between the two germline ends. Germline lookup yields CDR1 SGHVS and CDR2 FQNEAQ. The CDR3 spans 15 residues. CDR3 amino acids: CASSPPGRGQETQYF. CDR3 nucleotides: TGTGCCAGCAGCCCACCGGGCCGGGGACAAGAGACCCAGTACTTC.